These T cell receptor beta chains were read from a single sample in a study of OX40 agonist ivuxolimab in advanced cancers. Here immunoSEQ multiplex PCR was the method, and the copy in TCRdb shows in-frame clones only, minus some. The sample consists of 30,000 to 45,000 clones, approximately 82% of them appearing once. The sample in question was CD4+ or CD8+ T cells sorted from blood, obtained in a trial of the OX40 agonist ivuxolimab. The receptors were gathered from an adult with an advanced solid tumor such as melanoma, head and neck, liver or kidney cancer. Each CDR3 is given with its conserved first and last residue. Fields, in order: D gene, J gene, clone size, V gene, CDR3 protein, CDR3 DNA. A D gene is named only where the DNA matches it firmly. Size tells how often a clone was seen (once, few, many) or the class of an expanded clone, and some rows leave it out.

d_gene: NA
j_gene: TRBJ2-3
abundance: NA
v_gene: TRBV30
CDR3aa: CAWSVGGDTQYF
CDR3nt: TGTGCCTGGAGTGTAGGCGGGGATACGCAGTATTTT

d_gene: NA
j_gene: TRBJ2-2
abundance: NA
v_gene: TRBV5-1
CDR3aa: CASSGLGQTGELFF
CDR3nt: TGCGCCAGCAGCGGACTTGGGCAGACCGGGGAGCTGTTTTTT

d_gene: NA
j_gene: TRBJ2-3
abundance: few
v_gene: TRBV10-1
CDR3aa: CASSESKIGVSADTQYF
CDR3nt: TGCGCCAGCAGTGAGTCGAAGATCGGGGTTTCTGCGGATACGCAGTATTTT

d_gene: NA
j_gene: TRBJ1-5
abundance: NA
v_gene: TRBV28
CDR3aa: CASTLAFDTDRHF
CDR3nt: TGTGCCAGCACATTAGCGTTTGACACCGATAGGCATTTT

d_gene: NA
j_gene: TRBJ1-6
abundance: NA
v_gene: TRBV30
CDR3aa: CAWSVRPSDSPLHF
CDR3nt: TGTGCCTGGAGTGTAAGGCCTAGCGATTCACCCCTCCACTTT

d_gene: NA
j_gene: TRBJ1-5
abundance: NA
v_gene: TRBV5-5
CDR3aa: CASSSDGNQPQHF
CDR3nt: TGTGCCAGCAGCTCGGACGGGAATCAGCCCCAGCATTTT

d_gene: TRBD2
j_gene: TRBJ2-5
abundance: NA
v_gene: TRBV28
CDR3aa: CASTAAGGPWEIQYF
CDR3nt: TGTGCCAGCACTGCAGCGGGAGGGCCGTGGGAGATCCAGTACTTC

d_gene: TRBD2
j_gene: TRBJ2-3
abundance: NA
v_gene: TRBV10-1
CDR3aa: CASSITSGGPDTQYF
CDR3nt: TGCGCCAGCAGTATTACTAGCGGGGGCCCAGATACGCAGTATTTT

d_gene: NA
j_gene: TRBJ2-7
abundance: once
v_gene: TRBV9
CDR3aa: CASSVGLRALTYEQYF
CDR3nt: TGTGCCAGCAGCGTAGGACTTCGGGCCCTCACCTACGAGCAGTACTTC

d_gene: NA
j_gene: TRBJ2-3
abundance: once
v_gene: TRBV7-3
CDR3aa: CATRSTDTQYF
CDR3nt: TGTGCCACAAGGAGCACAGATACGCAGTATTTT

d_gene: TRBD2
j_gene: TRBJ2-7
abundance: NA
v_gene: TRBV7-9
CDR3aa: CASSNSGNSYEQYF
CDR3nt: TGTGCCAGCAGCAATAGCGGGAACTCCTACGAGCAGTACTTC

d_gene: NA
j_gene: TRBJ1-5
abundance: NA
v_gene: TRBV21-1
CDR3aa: CASNEQGPQQPQHF
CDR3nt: TGTGCCAGCAATGAACAGGGGCCTCAACAGCCCCAGCATTTT

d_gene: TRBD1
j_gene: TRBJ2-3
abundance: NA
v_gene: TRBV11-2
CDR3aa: CASSITGGSTDTQYF
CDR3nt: TGTGCCAGCAGTATAACAGGGGGTAGCACAGATACGCAGTATTTT

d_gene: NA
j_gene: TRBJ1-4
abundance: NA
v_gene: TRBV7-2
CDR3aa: CASSLGGSNEKLFF
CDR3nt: TGTGCCAGCAGCTTGGGGGGGTCTAATGAAAAACTGTTTTTT

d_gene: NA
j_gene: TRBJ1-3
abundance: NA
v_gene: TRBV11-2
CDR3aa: CASSARATGTGNTIYF
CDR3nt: TGTGCCAGCAGCGCGAGGGCCACAGGGACTGGAAACACCATATATTTT

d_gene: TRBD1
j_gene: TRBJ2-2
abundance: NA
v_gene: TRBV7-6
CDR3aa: CASSQGTGDTGELFF
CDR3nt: TGTGCCAGCAGCCAGGGGACAGGGGACACCGGGGAGCTGTTTTTT

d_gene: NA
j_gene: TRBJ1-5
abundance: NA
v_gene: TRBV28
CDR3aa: CASRSGGNQPQHF
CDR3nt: TGTGCCAGCCGGTCGGGGGGCAATCAGCCCCAGCATTTT

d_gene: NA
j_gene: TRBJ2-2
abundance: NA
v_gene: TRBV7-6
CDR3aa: CASSPGSGELFF
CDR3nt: TGTGCCAGCAGTCCAGGGTCCGGGGAGCTGTTTTTT

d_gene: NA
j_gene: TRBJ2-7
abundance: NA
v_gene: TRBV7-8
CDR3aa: CASSLLAIGYEQYF
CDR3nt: TGTGCCAGCAGCTTGCTAGCGATAGGCTACGAGCAGTACTTC

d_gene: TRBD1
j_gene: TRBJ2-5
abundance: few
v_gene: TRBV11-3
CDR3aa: CASSEQPGQGLETQYF
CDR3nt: TGTGCCAGCAGCGAGCAACCGGGACAGGGTTTAGAGACCCAGTACTTC

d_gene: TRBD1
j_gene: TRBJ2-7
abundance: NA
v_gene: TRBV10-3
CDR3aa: CAIRETGNSYEQYF
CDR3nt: TGTGCCATCAGAGAGACAGGGAACTCCTACGAGCAGTACTTC

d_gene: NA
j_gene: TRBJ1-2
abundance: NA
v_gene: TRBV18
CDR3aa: CASSPIIGIVGPQPSNYGYTF
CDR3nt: TGTGCCAGCTCACCAATAATAGGGATTGTGGGTCCCCAACCTTCTAACTATGGCTACACCTTC

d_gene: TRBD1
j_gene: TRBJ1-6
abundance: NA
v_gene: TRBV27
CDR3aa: CASSLGQVYNSPLHF
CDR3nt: TGTGCCAGCAGTTTAGGACAGGTTTATAATTCACCCCTCCACTTT

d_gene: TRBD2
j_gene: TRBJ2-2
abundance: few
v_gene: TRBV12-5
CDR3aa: CASGLVLAGNTGELFF
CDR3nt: TGTGCTAGTGGTTTGGTACTAGCGGGAAACACCGGGGAGCTGTTTTTT

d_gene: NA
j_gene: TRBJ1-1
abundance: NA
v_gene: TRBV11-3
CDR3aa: CASSPGLGRDTEAFF
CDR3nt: TGTGCCAGCAGCCCCGGACTCGGGCGTGACACTGAAGCTTTCTTT

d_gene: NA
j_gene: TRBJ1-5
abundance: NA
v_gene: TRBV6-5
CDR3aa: CASTLDFTPQHF
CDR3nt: TGTGCCAGCACGTTGGATTTTACGCCCCAGCATTTT

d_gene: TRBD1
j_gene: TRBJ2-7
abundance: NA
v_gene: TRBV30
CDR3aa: CAWSEGQRKQYF
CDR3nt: TGTGCCTGGAGTGAGGGACAGAGAAAGCAGTACTTC

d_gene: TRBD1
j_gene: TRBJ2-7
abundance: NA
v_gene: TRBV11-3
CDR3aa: CASSMGQTSYEQYF
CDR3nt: TGTGCCAGCAGTATGGGACAGACCTCCTACGAGCAGTACTTC

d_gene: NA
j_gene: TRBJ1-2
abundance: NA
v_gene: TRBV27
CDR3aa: CASSSPRGGGDVGYTF
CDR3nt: TGTGCCAGCAGTTCCCCCCGGGGGGGCGGGGATGTTGGCTACACCTTC

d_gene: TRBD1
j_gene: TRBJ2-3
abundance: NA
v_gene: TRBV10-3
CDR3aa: CATSPGQGLADTQYF
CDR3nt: TGTGCCACCTCCCCGGGACAGGGGTTGGCAGATACGCAGTATTTT

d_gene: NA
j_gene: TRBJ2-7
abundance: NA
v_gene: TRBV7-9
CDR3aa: CASSTRAQAVDYEQYF
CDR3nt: TGTGCCAGCAGCACCCGAGCACAGGCCGTAGATTACGAGCAGTACTTC

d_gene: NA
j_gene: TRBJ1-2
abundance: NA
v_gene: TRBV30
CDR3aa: CAWSLGAANYGYTF
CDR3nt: TGTGCCTGGTCCCTCGGGGCCGCTAACTATGGCTACACCTTC

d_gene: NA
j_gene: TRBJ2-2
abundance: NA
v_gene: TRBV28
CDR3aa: CASSPHSASTGELFF
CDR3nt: TGTGCCAGCAGTCCACACTCCGCGAGCACCGGGGAGCTGTTTTTT

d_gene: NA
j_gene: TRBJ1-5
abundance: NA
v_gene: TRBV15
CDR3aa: CATSRDPGQRDNQPQHF
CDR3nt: TGTGCCACCAGCAGAGATCCAGGACAGCGTGACAATCAGCCCCAGCATTTT

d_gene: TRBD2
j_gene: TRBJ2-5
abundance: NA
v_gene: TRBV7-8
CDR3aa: CASSLASGGAGETQYF
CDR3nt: TGTGCCAGCAGCTTAGCAAGCGGGGGGGCCGGAGAGACCCAGTACTTC

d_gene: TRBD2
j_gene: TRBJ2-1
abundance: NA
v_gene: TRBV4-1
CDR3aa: CASSRGGSGGPLNEQFF
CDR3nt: TGCGCCAGCAGCCGAGGGGGGAGCGGGGGGCCTTTAAATGAGCAGTTCTTC

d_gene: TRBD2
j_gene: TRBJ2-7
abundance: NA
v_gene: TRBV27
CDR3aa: CASSLPSGRHEQYF
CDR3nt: TGTGCCAGCAGTCTACCCTCCGGGAGGCACGAGCAGTACTTC

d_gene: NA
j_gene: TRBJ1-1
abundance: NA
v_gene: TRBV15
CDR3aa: CATSFTAGAGVTEAFF
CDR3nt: TGTGCCACCAGCTTCACGGCTGGGGCGGGTGTGACTGAAGCTTTCTTT

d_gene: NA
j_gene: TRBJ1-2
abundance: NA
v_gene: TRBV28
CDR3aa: CASTITGSGYGYTF
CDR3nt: TGTGCCAGCACTATTACAGGGAGTGGCTATGGCTACACCTTC

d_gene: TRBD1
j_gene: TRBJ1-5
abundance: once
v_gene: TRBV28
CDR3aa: CASRRPPGQGSGVQPQHF
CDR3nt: TGTGCCAGCAGGCGTCCTCCGGGACAGGGGTCGGGAGTTCAGCCCCAGCATTTT

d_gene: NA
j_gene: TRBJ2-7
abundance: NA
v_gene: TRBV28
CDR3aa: CASSSSGSGSYEQYF
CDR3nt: TGTGCCAGCAGTTCCTCGGGTAGCGGCTCCTACGAGCAGTACTTC

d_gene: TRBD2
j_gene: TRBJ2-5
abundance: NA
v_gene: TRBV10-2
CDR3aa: CASRGGAAGAAETQYF
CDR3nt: TGCGCCAGCAGAGGAGGAGCCGCGGGAGCCGCTGAGACCCAGTACTTC

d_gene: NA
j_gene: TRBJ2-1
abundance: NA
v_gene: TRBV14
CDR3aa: CASSPGAGLQYNEQFF
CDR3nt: TGTGCCAGCAGCCCTGGGGCGGGGCTTCAATACAATGAGCAGTTCTTC

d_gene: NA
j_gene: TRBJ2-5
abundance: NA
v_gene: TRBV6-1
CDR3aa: CASRSGTQTQYF
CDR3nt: TGTGCCAGCAGGTCCGGGACGCAGACCCAGTACTTC

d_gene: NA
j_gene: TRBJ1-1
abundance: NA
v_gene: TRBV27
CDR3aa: CASSPQGPTEAFF
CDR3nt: TGTGCCAGCAGTCCCCAGGGTCCTACTGAAGCTTTCTTT

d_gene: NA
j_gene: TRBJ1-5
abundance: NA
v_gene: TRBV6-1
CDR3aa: CASSEGGGFSENQPQHF
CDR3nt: TGTGCCAGCAGTGAAGGGGGGGGGTTCAGTGAAAATCAGCCCCAGCATTTT